The T cell receptor (beta chain) under discussion was sequenced for a study of blood T cell repertoires in COVID-19. Study-wide background: Specimens from acute and convalescent COVID-19 originated in the United States, Italy and Spain.

Clinical history as reported by participants underpinned cohort assignment. Measured with immunoSEQ multiplex PCR; TCRdb has only the in-frame clones, and not every one. The sample lists 250,000 to 300,000 clones; roughly 93% were seen once. The CDR3 sequence is 17 residues long. Germline V lookup: CDR1 LGHDT, CDR2 YNNKEL (reference sequence). V lost 5 bases and J lost 2; bases outside the gene matches: 9. Sequencing was performed on PBMCs or T cells enriched from blood (not recorded which). The chain recombines TRBV3-1 (or the pseudogene TRBV3-2) with TRBJ2-2; TRBD2 matches 9 bases. The sequence was collected from a woman aged 40 to 55 with acute COVID-19. The CDR3 sequence: CASSTTASGINTGELFF. CDR3 sequence (DNA): TGTGCCAGCAGCACAACCGCTAGCGGGATAAACACCGGGGAGCTGTTTTTT.